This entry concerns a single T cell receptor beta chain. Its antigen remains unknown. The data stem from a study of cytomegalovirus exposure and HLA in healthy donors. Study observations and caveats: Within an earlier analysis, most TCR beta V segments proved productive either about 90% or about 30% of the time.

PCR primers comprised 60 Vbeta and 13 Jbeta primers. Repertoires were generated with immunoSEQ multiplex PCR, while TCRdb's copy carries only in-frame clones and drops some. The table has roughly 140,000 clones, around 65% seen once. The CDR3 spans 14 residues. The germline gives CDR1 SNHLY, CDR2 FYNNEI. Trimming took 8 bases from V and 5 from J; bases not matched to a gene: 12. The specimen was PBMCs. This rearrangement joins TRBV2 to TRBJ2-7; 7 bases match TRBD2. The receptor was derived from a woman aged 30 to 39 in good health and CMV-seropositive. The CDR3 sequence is CASGFWRESNEQYF. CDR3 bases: TGTGCCAGCGGGTTTTGGCGGGAGAGTAACGAGCAGTACTTC. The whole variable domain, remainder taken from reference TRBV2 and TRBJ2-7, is EPEVTQTPSHQVTQMGQEVILRCVPISNHLYFYWYRQILGQKVEFLVSFYNNEISEKSEIFDDQFSVERPDGSNFTLKIRSTKLEDSAMYFCASGFWRESNEQYFGPGTRLTVT.